The 5 T cell receptor beta chains below all came from one sample that was sequenced in a study of long-term antiretroviral therapy in people with HIV. It was version v3.0 of the immunoSEQ assay that was run at survey level. The table came from immunoSEQ multiplex PCR; TCRdb's copy has only in-frame clones and leaves some out. Of roughly 16,000 clones in the sample, 81% were seen once. The sample was unsorted PBMCs, taken 0.3 years after starting antiretroviral therapy. These receptors were collected from a man between 18 and 35 years old with HIV.

There are a few counts of this clone. The chain couples TRBV2 to TRBJ2-7; 9 bases agree with TRBD1. The ends lost 9 bases at V and 3 bases at J; junction bases unmatched: 6. This CDR3 region has 13 residues. The germline CDR1 and CDR2 sequences are SNHLY and FYNNEI. The CDR3: CASRHRGHYEQYF. The CDR3 DNA is TGTGCCAGTAGACACAGGGGGCACTACGAGCAGTACTTC.

This clone has more than one count but fewer than ten. This sequence joins TRBV4-1 and TRBJ2-7, with a tentative D call TRBD2 (6 bases). The CDR3 is 15 amino acids. V was pared by 4 bases and J by 10 bases, with 23 bases between. Germline CDR1 reads MGHRA; CDR2 reads YSYEKL. In DNA, the CDR3 is TGCGCCAGCAGCCGCCGTTTCCGGGACTCCGACCTACAGTACGTC. Amino acid sequence: CASSRRFRDSDLQYV.

This sequence joins TRBV28 and TRBJ1-6; possible D gene TRBD1, 6 bases. The ends were cut back, 8 bases at V and 9 bases at J, with 17 bases in the middle. The V gene's germline CDR1 is MDHEN and CDR2 SYDVKM. CDR3 size: 14 residues. CDR3 sequence reads: CASRVGAGGSPLHF. CDR3 DNA: TGTGCCAGCCGGGTGGGGGCTGGGGGTTCACCCCTCCACTTT.

The rearrangement links TRBV5-1 to TRBJ1-2; TRBD1 is a possible D gene (5 bases). The CDR3 spans 13 residues. CDR1 is SGHRS and CDR2 is YFSETQ in the germline V gene. Between the trimmed V and J ends, which lost 4 bases and 7 bases, there was a span of 14 bases. CDR3: CASSPGAEGGYTF. DNA for the CDR3: TGCGCCAGCAGCCCCGGGGCGGAGGGTGGCTACACCTTC.

The CDR3 protein is CAWTYPSTDTQYF. The CDR3 coding sequence is TGTGCCTGGACCTACCCAAGCACAGATACGCAGTATTTT. This rearrangement joins TRBV30 to TRBJ2-3; D is uncertain. Germline lookup yields CDR1 GTSNPN and CDR2 SVGIG (reference sequence). The CDR3 spans 13 residues. The V gene lost 4 bases and the J gene lost 0 bases, with 8 bases spanning the gap.